This note documents a single T cell receptor (beta chain) sequence. This sample was included in a study of technical replicates of blood from several donors. The table came from immunoSEQ multiplex PCR; TCRdb's copy has only in-frame clones and leaves some out. Of roughly 52,000 clones in the sample, roughly 96% were seen once. The CDR3 runs 15 residues. The V end lost 7 bases, the J end lost 5 bases, and 17 bases lay between the germline ends. From germline, CDR1 is LGHNT and CDR2 FRNRAP. This chain uses TRBV12-5 with TRBJ2-2, with D possibly being TRBD1 (5 bases). The TCR sequence derives from a human donor in good health. Some clones in this sample may be carry-over from other donors' samples. The sequencing input was PBMCs. The CDR3, as DNA: TGTGCTAGTGATCCCGGCCTCCCAGGGACCGGGGAGCTGTTTTTT. Translating it yields CASDPGLPGTGELFF. Variable domain in full (rest from reference TRBV12-5 and TRBJ2-2): DARVTQTPRHKVTEMGQEVTMRCQPILGHNTVFWYRQTMMQGLELLAYFRNRAPLDDSGMPKDRFSAEMPDATLATLKIQPSEPRDSAVYFCASDPGLPGTGELFFGEGSRLTVL.